The clone carrying this TCR beta chain appeared a few times. The antigen remains undetermined. Germline trimming cut 7 bases from V and 7 bases from J; bases unmatched to any gene: 16. CDR3 size: 16 residues. CDR1 is MNHEY and CDR2 is SVGEGT in the germline V gene. During its preparation, the TCRbeta library received unique molecular identifiers. Each CDR3 protein gets one entry after TCRdb re-called the PCR reads with MiXCR. The sample has hundreds of thousands of distinct CDR3 sequences; under 12% are singletons. The data derive from a study of T-cell reconstitution after alpha-beta-depleted transplantation in children. Study outcomes and limitations: Surviving recipient cells, namely T cells and thymic progenitors, were the source of high day-60 TCRbeta diversity in some patients. A year had passed since transplant, and T-cell counts and diversity by then came mostly from newly produced T cells. The study reportedly traced alpha-beta T cells about two months after transplant to several hundred expanded graft clones.

Sequencing was performed on PBMCs, taken before TCRalphabeta/CD19-depleted stem cell transplant. The genes are TRBV6-2 or TRBV6-3 and TRBJ2-3; 8 bases fit TRBD2. The TCR comes from a child under 10 years old with inherited bone marrow failure, due to receive a stem cell transplant. The CDR3, as DNA: TGTGCCAGCACCTCGACTCTAGCGGGCCTGGGAAATACGCAGTATTTT. It specifies CASTSTLAGLGNTQYF.